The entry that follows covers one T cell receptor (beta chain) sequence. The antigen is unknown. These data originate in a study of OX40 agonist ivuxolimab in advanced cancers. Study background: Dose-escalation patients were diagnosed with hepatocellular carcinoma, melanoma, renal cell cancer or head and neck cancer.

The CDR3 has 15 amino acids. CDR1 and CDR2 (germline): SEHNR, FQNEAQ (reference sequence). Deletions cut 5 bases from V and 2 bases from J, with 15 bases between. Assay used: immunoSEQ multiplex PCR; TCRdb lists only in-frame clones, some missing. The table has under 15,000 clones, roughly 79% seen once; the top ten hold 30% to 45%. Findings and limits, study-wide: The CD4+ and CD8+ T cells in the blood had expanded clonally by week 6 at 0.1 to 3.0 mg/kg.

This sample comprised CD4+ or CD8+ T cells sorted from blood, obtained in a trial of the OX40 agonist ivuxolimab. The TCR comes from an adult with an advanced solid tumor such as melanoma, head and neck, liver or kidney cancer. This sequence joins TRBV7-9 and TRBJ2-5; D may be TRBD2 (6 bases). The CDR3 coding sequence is TGTGCCAGCAGCCTCCCTGGGCGGGGTCAAGAGACCCAGTACTTC. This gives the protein CASSLPGRGQETQYF.